This T cell receptor beta chain was found in a study of CD8 T cells in ankylosing spondylitis. A word on this clonotype: Its antigen is currently unknown. An end of the junction does not agree with germline; a read error may underlie this.

The CDR3 consists of 16 residues. Germline V gene sequence: CDR1 DFQATT, CDR2 SNEGSKA (reference sequence). Study-level points and caveats: Earlier literature documents some of the motif variants in reactive arthritis synovial fluid and blood. Researchers reportedly found disease-linked clones significantly enriched in matched ankylosing spondylitis synovial fluid.

Libraries of TCR beta came from quantitative 5'-RACE with molecular barcodes. TCRdb called the 5' RACE reads again in MiXCR, with one record for every CDR3 protein. The sample lists 130,000 or so distinct CDR3 sequences, roughly 7.3% occurring once. The source material was blood, either unsorted or a sorted T cell fraction (not recorded which). V gene TRBV20-1 combines with J gene TRBJ2-1; TRBD2 aligns across 8 bases. This TCR derives from a male donor with ankylosing spondylitis or in good health (not recorded which). This CDR3 is CCARDRPGLGYNEQFF. In nucleotides, the CDR3 is TGCTGTGCTAGAGATCGGCCGGGACTAGGCTACAATGAGCAGTTCTTC.